The clone carrying this TCR beta chain occurred a few times. Its antigen is as yet unknown. The entry originates in a study of T cell repertoires in cytomegalovirus infection. The wider study: Epitope selection comprised recently identified HLA-C-restricted CMV epitopes and well-studied HLA-B-restricted CMV epitopes. Study-level points and caveats: HLA-C-restricted CMV-specific TCR beta clonotypes prevailed in the ex vivo response.

Germline V CDR1 and CDR2: LNHDA, SQIVND (reference sequence). Trimming removed 3 bases at V and 9 bases at J, with 12 bases between. CDR3 length: 13 residues. MiXCR, run by TCRdb on the reads, gives a single entry per CDR3 protein. Of over 95,000 distinct CDR3 sequences listed, 30% to 35% are singletons. The sequence was collected from a human donor in good health (CMV status not recorded). Some clones in this sample may be carry-over from other donors' samples. V gene TRBV19 combines with J gene TRBJ2-1; D tentatively fits TRBD1 or TRBD2 (5 bases each). The sequencing here drew on CD8+ T cells from cultured PBMCs, taken from culture after CMV antigen stimulation. CDR3 coding DNA: TGTGCCAGTAGTATTGAGGGACCCACTGAGCAGTTCTTC. Translating gives CASSIEGPTEQFF.